This T cell receptor (beta chain) emerged from a study of T-cell memory formation after mild COVID-19. Looking at the study overall: Clusters of TCRs were largely donor specific.

Findings and limits, study-wide: Specificity for SARS-CoV-2 was not confirmed among the second-wave clones peaking on day 37. The study found contracting CD4+ clones mainly in CM and EM and contracting CD8+ clones in EMRA.

cDNA libraries for TCR alpha and TCR beta, carrying sample barcodes and UMIs, came from 5'RACE with constant-segment primers. TCRdb re-derived calls from the 5' RACE reads in MiXCR, one entry per CDR3 protein. The sample contains 400,000 to 500,000 distinct CDR3 sequences, about 19% of which appear only once. This clonotype was counted only a few times. Its antigen is undetermined. The CDR3 runs 14 residues. V gave up 8 bases and J gave up 3 bases, with 17 bases separating them. The germline CDR1 and CDR2 sequences are MNHEY and SVGAGI. The TCR comes from an adult woman who had mild COVID-19 (a few samples of this study predate the infection). Cell type and time point are not known. The chain joins TRBV6-5 to TRBJ2-7; D possibly corresponds to TRBD2 (5 bases). Sequenced sample: PBMCs or a T cell subset sorted from them (not recorded which). This chain's CDR3 is CASGPRTEVYEQYF. The CDR3 coding sequence is TGTGCCAGCGGCCCGCGGACGGAGGTCTACGAGCAGTACTTC.